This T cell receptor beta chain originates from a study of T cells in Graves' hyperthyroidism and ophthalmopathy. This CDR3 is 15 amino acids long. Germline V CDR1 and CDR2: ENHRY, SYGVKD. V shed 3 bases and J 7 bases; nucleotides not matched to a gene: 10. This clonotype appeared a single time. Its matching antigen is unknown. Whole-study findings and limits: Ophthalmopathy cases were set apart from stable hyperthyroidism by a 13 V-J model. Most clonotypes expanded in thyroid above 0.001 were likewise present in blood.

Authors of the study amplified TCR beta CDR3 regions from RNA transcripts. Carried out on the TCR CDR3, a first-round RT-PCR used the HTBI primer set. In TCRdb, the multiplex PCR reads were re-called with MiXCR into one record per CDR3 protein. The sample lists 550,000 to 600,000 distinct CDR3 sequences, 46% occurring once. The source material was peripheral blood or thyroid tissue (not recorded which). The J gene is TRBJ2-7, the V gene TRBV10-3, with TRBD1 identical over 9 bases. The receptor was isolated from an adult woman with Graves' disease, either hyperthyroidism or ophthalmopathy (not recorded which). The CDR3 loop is CAISEIPGQGWEQYF. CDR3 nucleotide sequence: TGTGCCATCAGTGAAATACCGGGACAGGGTTGGGAGCAGTACTTC.